This TCR beta chain was documented in a study of T cell responses to AZD1222 COVID-19 vaccine. As to this clone: Its antigen remains unidentified.

Findings and limits, study-wide: Vaccine-related CD4 TCRs covered spike, predominating at 160-218 and 743-854. Only 5 or 6 people who got AZD1222 tested seropositive at baseline. White British donors predominated, females outnumbered males, and clonal diversity was possibly underestimated.

The protocol was immunoSEQ multiplex PCR, while the TCRdb copy is restricted to in-frame clones and leaves out a portion. The sample contains more than 100,000 clones, about 90% of which appear only once. The V and J ends lost 1 base and 3 bases respectively, with 9 bases between them. CDR3 length: 14 residues. Germline V lookup: CDR1 SGHNT, CDR2 YENEEA. The sample was peripheral blood, taken on day 0 of AZD1222 vaccination. This sequence originates from an adult in good health. This sequence joins TRBV11-3 and TRBJ1-2, with D perhaps TRBD1 (5 bases). The DNA of the CDR3 is TGTGCCAGCAGCTTAGCCGGGGGGGACTATGGCTACACCTTC. The encoded protein is CASSLAGGDYGYTF. The complete variable domain, with remaining parts taken from reference TRBV11-3 and TRBJ1-2, reads EAGVVQSPRYKIIEKKQPVAFWCNPISGHNTLYWYLQNLGQGPELLIRYENEEAVDDSQLPKDRFSAERLKGVDSTLKIQPAELGDSAVYLCASSLAGGDYGYTFGSGTRLTVV.